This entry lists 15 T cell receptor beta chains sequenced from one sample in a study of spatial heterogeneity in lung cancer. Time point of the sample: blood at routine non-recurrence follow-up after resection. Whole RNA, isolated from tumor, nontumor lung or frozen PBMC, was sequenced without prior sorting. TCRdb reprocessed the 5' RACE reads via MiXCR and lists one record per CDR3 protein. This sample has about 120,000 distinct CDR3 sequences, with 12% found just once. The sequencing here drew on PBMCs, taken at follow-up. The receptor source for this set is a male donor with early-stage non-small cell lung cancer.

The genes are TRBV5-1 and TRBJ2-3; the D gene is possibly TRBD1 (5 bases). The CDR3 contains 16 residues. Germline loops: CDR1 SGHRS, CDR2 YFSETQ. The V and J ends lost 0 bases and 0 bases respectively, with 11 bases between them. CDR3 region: CASSLEGDTSTDTQYF. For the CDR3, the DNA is TGCGCCAGCAGCTTGGAAGGGGATACTAGCACAGATACGCAGTATTTT.

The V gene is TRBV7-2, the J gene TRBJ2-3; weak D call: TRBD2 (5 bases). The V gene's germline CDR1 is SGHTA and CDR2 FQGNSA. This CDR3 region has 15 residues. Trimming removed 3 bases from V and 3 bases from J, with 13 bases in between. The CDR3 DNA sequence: TGTGCCAGCAGCTTGACTATCCCGGGGACAGATACGCAGTATTTT. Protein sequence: CASSLTIPGTDTQYF.

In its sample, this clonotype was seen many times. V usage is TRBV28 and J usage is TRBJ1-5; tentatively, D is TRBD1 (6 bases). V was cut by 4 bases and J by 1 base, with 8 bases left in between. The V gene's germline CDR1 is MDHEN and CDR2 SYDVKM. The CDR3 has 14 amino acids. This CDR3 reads CASSYGQSNQPQHF. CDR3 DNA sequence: TGTGCCAGCAGTTACGGACAGAGCAATCAGCCCCAGCATTTT.

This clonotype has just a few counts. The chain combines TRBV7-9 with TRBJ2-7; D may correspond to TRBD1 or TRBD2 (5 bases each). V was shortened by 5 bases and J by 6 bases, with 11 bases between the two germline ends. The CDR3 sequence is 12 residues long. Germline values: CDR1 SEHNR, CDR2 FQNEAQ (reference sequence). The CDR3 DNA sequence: TGTGCCAGCAGCCAGCACGGGGCCGAGCAGTACTTC. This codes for CASSQHGAEQYF.

Written as DNA, the CDR3 is TGTGCCAGCAGTTTAAACAGGGCCGGCTATGGCTACACCTTC. It encodes CASSLNRAGYGYTF. This sequence joins TRBV12-3 or TRBV12-4 and TRBJ1-2; TRBD1 might be the D (6 bases). CDR3 length: 14 amino acids. The ends were cut back, 2 bases at V and 4 bases at J, with 11 bases in the middle.

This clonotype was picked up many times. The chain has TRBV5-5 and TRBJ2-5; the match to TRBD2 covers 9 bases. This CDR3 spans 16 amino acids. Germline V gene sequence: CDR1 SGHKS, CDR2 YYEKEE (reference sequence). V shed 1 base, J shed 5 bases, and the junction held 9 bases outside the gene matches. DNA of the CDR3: TGTGCCAGCAGCTTGAAGGGACTAGCTGGGGGGGAGACCCAGTACTTC. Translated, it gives CASSLKGLAGGETQYF.

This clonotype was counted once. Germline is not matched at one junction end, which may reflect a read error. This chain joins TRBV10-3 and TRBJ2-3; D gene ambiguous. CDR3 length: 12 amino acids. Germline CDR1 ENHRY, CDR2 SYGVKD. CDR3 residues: CAISEAVDTQYF. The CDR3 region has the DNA TGTGCCATCAGTGAGGCCGTCGATACGCAGTATTTC.

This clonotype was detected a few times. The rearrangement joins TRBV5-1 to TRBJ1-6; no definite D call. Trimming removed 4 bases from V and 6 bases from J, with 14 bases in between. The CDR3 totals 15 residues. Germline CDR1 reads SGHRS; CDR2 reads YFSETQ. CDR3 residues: CASSPSVAGNSPLHF. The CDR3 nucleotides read TGCGCCAGCAGCCCCTCCGTGGCGGGTAATTCACCCCTCCACTTT.

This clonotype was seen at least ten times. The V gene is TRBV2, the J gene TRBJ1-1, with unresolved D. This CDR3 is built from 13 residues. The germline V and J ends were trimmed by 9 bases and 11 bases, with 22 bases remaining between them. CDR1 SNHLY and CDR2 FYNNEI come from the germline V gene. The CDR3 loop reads CASQAEMGGGAFF. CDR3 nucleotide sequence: TGTGCCAGTCAAGCAGAGATGGGCGGTGGGGCTTTCTTT.

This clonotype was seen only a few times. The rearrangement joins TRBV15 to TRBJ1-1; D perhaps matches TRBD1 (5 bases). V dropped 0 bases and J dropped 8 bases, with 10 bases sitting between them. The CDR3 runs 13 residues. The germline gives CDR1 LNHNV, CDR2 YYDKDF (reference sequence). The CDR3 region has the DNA TGTGCCACCAGCAGAGATTTGGGGGAAGAAGCTTTCTTT. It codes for CATSRDLGEEAFF.

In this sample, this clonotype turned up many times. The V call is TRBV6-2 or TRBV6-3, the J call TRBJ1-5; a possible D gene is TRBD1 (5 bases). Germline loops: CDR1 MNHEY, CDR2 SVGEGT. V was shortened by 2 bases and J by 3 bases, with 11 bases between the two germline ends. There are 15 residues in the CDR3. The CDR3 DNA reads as TGTGCCAGCAGTTACGGGGACCTGATCAATCAGCCCCAGCATTTT. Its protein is CASSYGDLINQPQHF.

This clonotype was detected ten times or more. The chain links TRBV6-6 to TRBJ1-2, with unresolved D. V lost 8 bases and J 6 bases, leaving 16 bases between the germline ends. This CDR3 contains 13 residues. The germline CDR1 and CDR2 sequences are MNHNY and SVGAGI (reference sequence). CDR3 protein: CASRANSENGYTF. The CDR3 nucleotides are TGTGCCAGCCGCGCGAACAGTGAAAATGGCTACACCTTC.

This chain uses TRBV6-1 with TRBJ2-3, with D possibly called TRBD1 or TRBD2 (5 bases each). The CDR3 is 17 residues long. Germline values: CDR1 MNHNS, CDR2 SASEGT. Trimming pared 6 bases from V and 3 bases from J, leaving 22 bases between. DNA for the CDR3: TGTGCCAGCAGAACGCCCGGGACCAAGGTTTGGACAGATACGCAGTATTTT. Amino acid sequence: CASRTPGTKVWTDTQYF.

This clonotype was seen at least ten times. The CDR3 coding sequence is TGCGCCAGCAGTGAGGATAGCGGGGCTTACAATGAGCAGTTCTTC. Translating gives CASSEDSGAYNEQFF. The J gene is TRBJ2-1, the V gene TRBV10-1, with 8 bases fitting TRBD2. J was trimmed by 4 bases and V by 2 bases; bases with no gene match: 4. Germline CDR1 reads WNHNN; CDR2 reads SYGVQD (reference sequence). This CDR3 has 15 residues.

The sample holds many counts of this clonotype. CDR3 sequence (DNA): TGTGCCAGCAGCTTGGGACAGTATAATTCACCCCTCCACTTT. Translating gives CASSLGQYNSPLHF. This chain uses TRBV5-6 with TRBJ1-6; a possible D gene is TRBD1 (5 bases). Trimming cost V 0 bases and J 4 bases, with 5 bases left between them. Germline V gene lookup returns CDR1 SGHDT and CDR2 YYEEEE. The CDR3 length is 14 residues.